The rows below give T cell receptor beta chains drawn from one sample of a study of shared clonotypes between healthy human individuals. Sequencing used immunoSEQ multiplex PCR; TCRdb keeps in-frame clones, though not all of them. The table includes 600,000 to 750,000 clones, 72% detected once. Sequenced sample: memory CD4+ T cells sorted from blood. The origin of the receptors is a woman aged 25 to 39 in good health. Both conserved end residues are part of each CDR3. A D gene is named only where the DNA matches it firmly. Not all rows give a size; the values are once, few, many and, for expanded clones, a class.

abundance	v_gene	j_gene	d_gene	CDR3aa	CDR3nt
-	TRBV4-1	TRBJ1-1	-	CASSRGGGGLTEAFF	TGCGCCAGCAGCCGAGGTGGGGGGGGTCTCACTGAAGCTTTCTTT
-	TRBV11-2	TRBJ1-3	-	CASSLGMSGNTIYF	TGTGCCAGCAGCTTAGGGATGTCTGGAAACACCATATATTTT
-	TRBV6-5	TRBJ2-2	TRBD2	CASSSTSGRAGELFF	TGTGCCAGCAGTTCGACTAGCGGGAGGGCCGGGGAGCTGTTTTTT
-	TRBV7-2	TRBJ1-1	-	CASSLQGGNTEAFF	TGTGCCAGCAGCTTGCAGGGTGGGAACACTGAAGCTTTCTTT
-	TRBV7-9	TRBJ1-2	TRBD1	CASSFTGGGGYTF	TGTGCCAGCAGCTTTACAGGGGGCGGTGGCTACACCTTC
many	TRBV2	TRBJ2-7	-	CASNALGIEQYF	TGTGCCAGCAACGCCCTGGGTATTGAGCAGTACTTC
-	TRBV2	TRBJ1-2	-	CASSGGPQSRGYTF	TGTGCCAGCAGTGGGGGACCTCAGTCGCGTGGCTACACCTTC
few	TRBV4-1	TRBJ2-2	-	CASSQAHRAPPGELFF	TGCGCCAGCAGCCAAGCGCACAGGGCACCTCCCGGGGAGCTGTTTTTT
-	TRBV2	TRBJ1-4	TRBD1	CASSADRGEEKLFF	TGTGCCAGCAGTGCAGACAGGGGGGAGGAAAAACTGTTTTTT
once	TRBV7-9	TRBJ2-7	-	CASSLVGADYEQYF	TGTGCCAGCAGCTTAGTGGGGGCGGACTACGAGCAGTACTTC
-	TRBV23-1	TRBJ2-7	-	CASRRGSYEQYF	TGCGCCAGCCGCCGGGGTTCCTACGAGCAGTACTTC
-	TRBV2	TRBJ1-4	-	CASSDGAGVNEKLFF	TGTGCCAGCAGTGACGGGGCAGGGGTGAATGAAAAACTGTTTTTT
few	TRBV30	TRBJ1-4	TRBD1	CAWSVLGTGDEKLFF	TGTGCCTGGAGTGTTCTCGGGACAGGGGACGAAAAACTGTTTTTT
-	TRBV25-1	TRBJ2-7	TRBD1	CASSGGQDSYEQYF	TGTGCCAGCAGTGGGGGACAGGACTCCTACGAGCAGTACTTC
-	TRBV29-1	TRBJ2-2	TRBD1	CSVKTGSRTGELFF	TGCAGCGTGAAGACAGGGTCTCGCACCGGGGAGCTGTTTTTT
once	TRBV27	TRBJ2-1	TRBD1	CASSIGTEYNEQFF	TGTGCCAGCAGTATCGGGACAGAATACAATGAGCAGTTCTTC
-	TRBV7-9	TRBJ1-1	-	CASSLTSPGDTEAFF	TGTGCCAGCAGCTTAACTTCTCCGGGAGACACTGAAGCTTTCTTT
-	TRBV19	TRBJ2-1	TRBD2	CASSEREGKQFF	TGTGCCAGTAGTGAGCGGGAGGGGAAGCAGTTCTTC
-	TRBV2	TRBJ2-6	-	CASSVVGSGANVLTF	TGTGCCAGCAGTGTCGTGGGCTCTGGGGCCAACGTCCTGACTTTC
once	TRBV27	TRBJ1-4	-	CASSSTATNEKLFF	TGTGCCAGCAGCTCGACAGCAACTAATGAAAAACTGTTTTTT
-	TRBV5-1	TRBJ2-5	-	CASSLDPGPQETQYF	TGCGCCAGCAGCTTGGATCCGGGTCCCCAAGAGACCCAGTACTTC
-	TRBV14	TRBJ2-5	TRBD2	CASTLAGGETQYF	TGTGCCAGCACCCTCGCGGGGGGAGAGACCCAGTACTTC
-	TRBV18	TRBJ2-7	TRBD2	CASSPFGGTSGFYEQYF	TGTGCCAGCTCACCCTTCGGCGGGACTAGCGGGTTCTACGAGCAGTACTTC
-	TRBV7-2	TRBJ2-1	-	CASSEYYDNEQFF	TGTGCCAGCAGCGAGTACTACGACAATGAGCAGTTCTTC
few	TRBV5-1	TRBJ2-2	-	CASSLDSPNTGELFF	TGCGCCAGCAGCTTGGACAGCCCGAACACCGGGGAGCTGTTTTTT
few	TRBV9	TRBJ2-7	-	CASSPRLTPPYEQYF	TGTGCCAGCAGCCCTCGTCTGACTCCCCCCTACGAGCAGTACTTC
-	TRBV7-7	TRBJ2-3	-	CASSLNPLTRGDTQYF	TGTGCCAGCAGCTTAAACCCGCTTACGCGGGGAGATACGCAGTATTTT
once	TRBV7-9	TRBJ2-2	TRBD2	CASSPPSGRATGELFF	TGTGCCAGCAGCCCACCTAGCGGGAGGGCCACCGGGGAGCTGTTTTTT
-	TRBV2	TRBJ2-1	TRBD2	CASSGSGRAQYEQFF	TGTGCCAGCAGTGGAAGCGGGAGGGCCCAGTATGAGCAGTTCTTC
-	TRBV19	TRBJ2-3	-	CASSEADTQYF	TGTGCCAGTTCCGAGGCAGATACGCAGTATTTT
-	TRBV29-1	TRBJ2-1	-	CSVESYNEQFF	TGCAGCGTTGAATCATACAATGAGCAGTTCTTC
few	TRBV5-1	TRBJ1-1	-	CASSSLPDTGNTEAFF	TGCGCCAGCAGCTCACTACCCGACACAGGGAACACTGAAGCTTTCTTT
-	TRBV6-5	TRBJ2-7	-	CASTKAGQYEQYF	TGTGCCAGCACCAAAGCGGGACAATACGAGCAGTACTTC
once	TRBV2	TRBJ2-1	-	CASSLRLTEQFF	TGTGCCAGCAGTCTACGACTAACGGAGCAGTTCTTC
once	TRBV20-1	TRBJ2-7	-	CSALTDYEQYF	TGCAGTGCTTTGACCGACTACGAGCAGTACTTC
-	TRBV2	TRBJ2-7	TRBD1	CASSGTDRGEQYF	TGTGCCAGCAGCGGAACCGACAGGGGCGAGCAGTACTTC
few	TRBV7-9	TRBJ1-2	-	CASSSGSRVYGYTF	TGTGCCAGCAGCTCTGGTAGCAGGGTATATGGCTACACCTTC
once	TRBV27	TRBJ2-7	TRBD1	CASCVRGDRGPPVLEQYF	TGTGCCAGCTGTGTCCGGGGAGATAGGGGGCCACCGGTCCTCGAGCAGTACTTC
-	TRBV19	TRBJ1-2	TRBD1	CASSTGTGRRYGYTF	TGTGCCAGTAGTACCGGGACAGGGAGACGCTATGGCTACACCTTC
few	TRBV4-2	TRBJ2-3	-	CASSQEGSGARTDTQYF	TGTGCCAGCAGCCAAGAGGGGTCCGGGGCTCGCACAGATACGCAGTATTTT
-	TRBV5-1	TRBJ1-1	TRBD1	CASSSAGTALNTEAFF	TGCGCCAGCAGCTCCGCCGGGACAGCGCTGAACACTGAAGCTTTCTTT
few	TRBV9	TRBJ2-7	TRBD1	CASSVGRGPYEQYF	TGTGCCAGCAGCGTAGGCAGGGGGCCCTACGAGCAGTACTTC
-	TRBV19	TRBJ2-7	TRBD2	CASSIGLADEQYF	TGTGCCAGTAGTATAGGACTAGCAGACGAGCAGTACTTC
-	TRBV2	TRBJ1-5	-	CASSDDRHNNQPQHF	TGTGCCAGCAGTGACGACAGACATAATAATCAGCCCCAGCATTTT
-	TRBV6-5	TRBJ2-1	-	CASSYSPWSSYNEQFF	TGTGCCAGCAGTTACTCGCCCTGGAGCTCCTACAATGAGCAGTTCTTC
-	TRBV6-5	TRBJ2-7	-	CASKEGGDLYEQYF	TGTGCCAGCAAGGAAGGCGGAGATCTCTACGAGCAGTACTTC
-	TRBV15	TRBJ2-7	TRBD1	CATSRDPGQGKYEQYF	TGTGCCACCAGCAGAGATCCGGGACAGGGAAAGTACGAGCAGTACTTC
few	TRBV10-2	TRBJ2-7	TRBD2	CASSEGTSGRWEQYF	TGCGCCAGCAGTGAAGGGACTAGCGGGAGGTGGGAGCAGTACTTC
once	TRBV2	TRBJ2-1	TRBD1	CASSRQGAQFYNEQFF	TGTGCCAGCAGCAGACAGGGGGCCCAATTCTACAATGAGCAGTTCTTC
-	TRBV5-4	TRBJ2-5	-	CASSLAAQKETQYF	TGTGCCAGCAGCTTAGCAGCACAGAAAGAGACCCAGTACTTC
-	TRBV28	TRBJ2-7	-	CASSLYGVMGDEQYF	TGTGCCAGCAGTTTATATGGGGTAATGGGGGACGAGCAGTACTTC
once	TRBV4-2	TRBJ1-2	-	CASSPIREGSVNYGYTF	TGTGCCAGCAGCCCGATCCGAGAGGGGTCCGTTAACTATGGCTACACCTTC
-	TRBV30	TRBJ2-7	-	CAWSQSSYEQYF	TGTGCCTGGTCACAGAGCTCCTACGAGCAGTACTTC
once	TRBV10-1	TRBJ2-1	-	CASSEGRLGSSYNEQFF	TGCGCCAGCAGTGAGGGTCGCCTAGGAAGCTCCTACAATGAGCAGTTCTTC
-	TRBV5-1	TRBJ2-3	-	CASSFGLTDTQYF	TGCGCCAGCAGCTTTGGTTTAACAGATACGCAGTATTTT
-	TRBV11-2	TRBJ1-5	-	CASSPGGDFSNQPQHF	TGTGCCAGCAGCCCGGGCGGGGACTTTAGCAATCAGCCCCAGCATTTT
few	TRBV4-2	TRBJ2-7	TRBD2	CASSQELAESYEQYF	TGTGCCAGCAGCCAGGAACTAGCGGAGAGCTACGAGCAGTACTTC
few	TRBV28	TRBJ1-1	-	CASSLSDRAEAFF	TGTGCCAGCAGTTTATCGGACAGAGCCGAAGCTTTCTTT
few	TRBV7-9	TRBJ2-1	-	CASSLEGGGLYNEQFF	TGTGCCAGCAGCCTCGAGGGCGGGGGCTTGTACAATGAGCAGTTCTTC
once	TRBV28	TRBJ1-5	TRBD1	CASSTGDRDAQPQHF	TGTGCCAGCAGTACCGGGGACAGGGATGCCCAGCCCCAGCATTTT